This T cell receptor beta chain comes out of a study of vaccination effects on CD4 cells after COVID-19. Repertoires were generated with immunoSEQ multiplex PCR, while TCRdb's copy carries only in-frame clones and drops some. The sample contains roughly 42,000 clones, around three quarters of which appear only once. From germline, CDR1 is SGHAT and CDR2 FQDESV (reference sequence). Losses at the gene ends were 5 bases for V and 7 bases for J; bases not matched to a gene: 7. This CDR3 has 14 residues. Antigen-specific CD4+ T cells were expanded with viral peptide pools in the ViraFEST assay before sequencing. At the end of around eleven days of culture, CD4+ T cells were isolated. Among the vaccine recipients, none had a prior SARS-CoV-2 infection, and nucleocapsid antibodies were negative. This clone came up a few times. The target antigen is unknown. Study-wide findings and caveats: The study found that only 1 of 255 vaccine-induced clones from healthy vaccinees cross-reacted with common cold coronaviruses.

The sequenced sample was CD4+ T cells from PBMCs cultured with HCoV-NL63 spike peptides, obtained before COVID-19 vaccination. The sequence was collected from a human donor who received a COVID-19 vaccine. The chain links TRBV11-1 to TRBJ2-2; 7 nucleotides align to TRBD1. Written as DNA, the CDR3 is TGTGCCAGCAGCGAGAGGGGGCCCGGCGGGGAGCTGTTTTTT. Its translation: CASSERGPGGELFF.